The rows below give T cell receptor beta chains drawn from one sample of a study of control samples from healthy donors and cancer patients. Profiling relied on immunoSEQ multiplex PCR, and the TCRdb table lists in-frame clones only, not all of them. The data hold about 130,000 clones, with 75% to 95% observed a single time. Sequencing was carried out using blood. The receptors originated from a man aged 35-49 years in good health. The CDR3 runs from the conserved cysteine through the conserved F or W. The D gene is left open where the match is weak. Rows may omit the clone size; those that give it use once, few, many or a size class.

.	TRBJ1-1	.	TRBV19	TGTGCCAGTACCCAGACTTTTTCATTGGGGAACACTGAAGCTTTCTTT	CASTQTFSLGNTEAFF
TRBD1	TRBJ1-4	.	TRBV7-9	TGTGCCAGCAGCCATTTCCCCGACAGGGTTAATGAAAAACTGTTTTTT	CASSHFPDRVNEKLFF
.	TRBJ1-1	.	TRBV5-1	TGCGCCAGCAGCTTGGCCGGGACACTTACCGCTGAAGCTTTCTTT	CASSLAGTLTAEAFF
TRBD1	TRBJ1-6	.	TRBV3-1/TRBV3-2	TGTGCCAGCAGCATCCGGACAGGGAGCGTTTCACCCCTCCACTTT	CASSIRTGSVSPLHF
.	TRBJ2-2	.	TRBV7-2	TGTGCCAGCAGCTTAGATGTCTCCGGGGGCCAGCTGTTTTTT	CASSLDVSGGQLFF
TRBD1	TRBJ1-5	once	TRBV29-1	TGCAGCGTTGCCCTGACAGGGGATAGCAATCAGCCCCAGCATTTT	CSVALTGDSNQPQHF
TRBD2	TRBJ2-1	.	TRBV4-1	TGCGCCAGCAGCCAAGATACTAGCGGGGGGTCCCTCGATGAGCAGTTCTTC	CASSQDTSGGSLDEQFF
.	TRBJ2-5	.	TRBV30	TGTGCCTGGAACTCGGCCAACGGAGGGGGGACCCAGTACTTC	CAWNSANGGGTQYF
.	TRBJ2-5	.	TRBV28	TGTGCCAGCAGACCGGGATTATCCGGCCTTTCGGCGCAAGAGACCCAGTACTTC	CASRPGLSGLSAQETQYF
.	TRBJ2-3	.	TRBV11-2	TGTGCCAGCAGCTTCCCCGGTTCAGATACGCAGTATTTT	CASSFPGSDTQYF
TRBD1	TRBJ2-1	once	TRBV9	TGTGCCAGCAGCGTAGGGTTGGGGACAGCTTACAATGAGCAGTTCTTC	CASSVGLGTAYNEQFF
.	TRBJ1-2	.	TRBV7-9	TGTGCCAGCAGCCCACGGGGGAGCAGTCAGGGACGAGGCTACACCTTC	CASSPRGSSQGRGYTF
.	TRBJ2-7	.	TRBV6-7	TGTGCCAGCAGTTACTCGGGGAAAGAGCAGTACTTC	CASSYSGKEQYF
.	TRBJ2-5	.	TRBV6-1	TGTGCCAGCAGTGACAGGGCGAGGCAGGGGATGCATAGCGAGACCCAGTACTTC	CASSDRARQGMHSETQYF
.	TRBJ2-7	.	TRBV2	TGTGCCAGCGTCATGGACTGGAGCTCCTACGAGCAGTACTTC	CASVMDWSSYEQYF
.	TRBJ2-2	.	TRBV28	TGTGCCAGCAGTTCCCATTACACCGGGGAGCTGTTTTTT	CASSSHYTGELFF
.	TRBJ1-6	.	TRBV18	TGTGCCAGCTCACCAGCCCGGGGACGTTATAATTCACCCCTCCACTTT	CASSPARGRYNSPLHF
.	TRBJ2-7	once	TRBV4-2	TGTGCCAGCAGCCAAGATGCTACCGCGGGGGAGCAGTACTTC	CASSQDATAGEQYF
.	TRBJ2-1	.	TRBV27	TGTGCCAGCAGTTTAGGGACCTCCGTCTACAATGAGCAGTTCTTC	CASSLGTSVYNEQFF
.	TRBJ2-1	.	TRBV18	TGTGCCAGCTCAACAAACTACAATGAGCAGTTCTTC	CASSTNYNEQFF
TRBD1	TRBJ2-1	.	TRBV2	TGTGCCGGTACAGGGGCAGGGTCCTACAATGAGCAGTTCTTC	CAGTGAGSYNEQFF
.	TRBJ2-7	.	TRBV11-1	TGTGCCAGCAGCTTACAGTACGCTTCCTACGAGCAGTACTTC	CASSLQYASYEQYF